Following are 4 T cell receptor beta chains from one sample sequenced in a study of blood T cell repertoires in COVID-19. Method: immunoSEQ multiplex PCR; TCRdb's copy keeps in-frame clones and lacks some. Of a few hundred thousand clones in the sample, roughly 80% were seen once. Sequencing was done on a sample of peripheral blood. The receptor source for this set is a woman aged 18-35 years with acute or convalescent COVID-19.

The CDR3, as DNA: TGTGCCAGCAGCCAAGACAGGGACTATGGCTACACCTTC. This codes for CASSQDRDYGYTF. This sequence joins TRBV14 and TRBJ1-2; TRBD1 might be the D (5 bases). The CDR3 runs to 13 residues. From germline, CDR1 is SGHDN and CDR2 FVKESK. Trimming pared 0 bases from V and 3 bases from J, leaving 5 bases between.

The V and J genes are TRBV5-4 and TRBJ2-3; 14 bases match TRBD2. The CDR3 loop spans 18 amino acids. J was trimmed by 4 bases and V by 4 bases; bases with no gene match: 11. Germline V lookup: CDR1 SGHNT, CDR2 YYREEE (reference sequence). The chain's CDR3 is CASSGTGTSGSKSDTQYF. CDR3 sequence (DNA): TGTGCCAGCAGCGGAACAGGGACTAGCGGGAGTAAGTCAGATACGCAGTATTTT.

The V gene is TRBV18, the J gene TRBJ1-3; 7 positions agree with TRBD1. Trimming removed 3 bases from V and 0 bases from J; junction bases left unmatched: 8. Germline V gene sequence: CDR1 KGHSH, CDR2 LQKENI. CDR3 length: 17 residues. The CDR3, as DNA: TGTGCCAGCTCACCCCGACAGGGTAAGTACTCTGGAAACACCATATATTTT. Translated, it gives CASSPRQGKYSGNTIYF.

This clone was observed a single time. At one end the junction does not follow the germline gene, possibly because of a read error. The rearrangement links TRBV7-7 to TRBJ2-3, with a possible D match to TRBD1 (7 bases). The CDR3 runs to 15 residues. Per germline, CDR1 SSHAT and CDR2 FNYEAQ (reference sequence). CDR3: CASSLAAGGTDTQYF. In DNA form, the CDR3 reads TGTGCTAGCAGCTTAGCGGCAGGGGGGACAGATACGCAGTATTTT.